The present entry profiles one TCR beta chain with its context. Its antigen remains unknown. The data belong to a study of PD-1 blockade in classical Hodgkin lymphoma. Study results and limitations: What drove the repertoire differences, possibly disease activity or prior therapy, has not been defined. As was reported, newly diagnosed patients showed lower baseline TCR diversity than healthy donors did.

Time point: newly diagnosed, previously untreated cHL patient sample. Researchers report purifying CD4+ T cells from thawed PBMCs by magnetic negative selection. Newly diagnosed, untreated classical Hodgkin lymphoma PBMCs provided comparison. Some clones are missing from TCRdb's copy, which holds only in-frame ones; the method was immunoSEQ multiplex PCR. The table lists around 30,000 clones, around 89% of them singletons, with 0.2% to 0.25% in the top ten. The source of this sequence is a human donor with classical Hodgkin lymphoma. Sequenced input: CD4+ T cells from blood.

This CDR3 is CASSPPGGLPVSYEQYF. The DNA for the CDR3 is TGTGCCAGCTCACCACCGGGGGGGCTACCGGTCTCCTACGAGCAGTACTTC. The chain has TRBV18 and TRBJ2-7, with D possibly TRBD2 on 7 matching bases. The V and J ends lost 0 bases and 0 bases respectively, with 15 bases between them. CDR3 length: 17 residues. Per the germline V gene, CDR1 is KGHSH and CDR2 is LQKENI.